Sequencing of this T cell receptor (beta chain) was carried out in a study of shared clonotypes between healthy human individuals. Remarks on this clone: Its antigen is as yet unknown.

The study's findings and limits: Non-shared clonotypes showed lower generation probabilities than clonotypes common to all four donors. Donor scarcity curtailed the genetic and exposure-history diversity represented herein.

V trimming: 5 bases; J trimming: 7 bases; junction bases outside the gene matches: 5. This CDR3 has 14 residues. Germline loops: CDR1 MNHEY, CDR2 SMNVEV (reference sequence). Each sorted subset replicate got 200 ng genomic DNA, approximately 27,000 genomes. Per the authors' pipeline: For the immunoSEQ data, sequences were junction-only without quality scores, so filtering differed. Method: immunoSEQ multiplex PCR; TCRdb's copy keeps in-frame clones and lacks some. The DNA was the basis for D and trimming; V, J and clone size are from that table. This repertoire shows about 960,000 clones, about 80% found once; its top ten account for about 1.5%.

This clonotype originated in a young man in good health. The specimen sequenced was memory CD4+ T cells sorted from blood. The subset is: CD45RA-negative fraction. The chain carries TRBV27 and TRBJ1-4, with 9 bases lining up with TRBD1. The CDR3 spells CASSPGQGSEKLFF. For the CDR3, the DNA is TGTGCCAGCAGTCCGGGACAGGGCAGTGAAAAACTGTTTTTT.